Following are 20 T cell receptor beta chains from one sample sequenced in a study of shared T cell receptors in the human thymus. Assay: immunoSEQ multiplex PCR; the TCRdb copy retains only in-frame clones and omits some. The table has 600,000 to 900,000 clones, approximately 85% seen once. This sample was shared with a second study, whose subject was human thymus T cells.

Sequences were obtained from thymocytes. The receptor source for this set is a girl under three years old with a congenital heart defect.

The rearrangement uses TRBV27 and TRBJ2-4; D is uncertain. V was trimmed by 5 bases and J by 0 bases, leaving 5 bases between them. The CDR3 consists of 13 residues. The germline V gene encodes CDR1 MNHEY and CDR2 SMNVEV (reference sequence). In DNA form, the CDR3 reads TGTGCCAGCAGTCTCTTAGCCAAAAACATTCAGTACTTC. This translates into CASSLLAKNIQYF.

The V call is TRBV27, the J call TRBJ1-5, with D possibly being TRBD1 (5 bases). V lost 7 bases to trimming and J lost 11 bases, with 18 bases between them. CDR1 and CDR2 (germline): MNHEY, SMNVEV (reference sequence). There are 13 residues in the CDR3. The CDR3 sequence is CASTPLFGGSQHF. The CDR3 region has the DNA TGTGCCAGCACTCCATTGTTCGGGGGTTCCCAGCATTTT.

The chain combines TRBV4-1 with TRBJ2-3; D uncertain. The CDR3 spans 14 residues. Germline CDR1 and CDR2: MGHRA and YSYEKL. V dropped 1 base and J dropped 1 base, with 6 bases sitting between them. The CDR3 is CASSQGPGTDTQYF. The CDR3 coding sequence is TGCGCCAGCAGCCAAGGTCCAGGCACAGATACGCAGTATTTT.

The J gene is TRBJ1-2, the V gene TRBV14, with a possible D match to TRBD1 (6 bases). Trimming took off 3 bases at V and 2 bases at J, with 16 bases between the two ends. The CDR3 sequence is 16 residues long. Germline values: CDR1 SGHDN, CDR2 FVKESK. CDR3 sequence reads: CASSHTDRPRNYGYTF. CDR3 DNA: TGTGCCAGCAGCCATACCGACAGGCCACGCAACTATGGCTACACCTTC.

This chain links TRBV5-4 with TRBJ1-2, with TRBD1 as a possible D gene (5 bases). Germline V gene lookup returns CDR1 SGHNT and CDR2 YYREEE (reference sequence). This CDR3 spans 15 amino acids. Trimming stripped 1 base from V and 3 bases from J, with 13 bases between. The CDR3 loop is CASSLIRGGDYGYTF. The CDR3 nucleotides read TGTGCCAGCAGCTTGATACGGGGGGGGGACTATGGCTACACCTTC.

V gene TRBV6-5 combines with J gene TRBJ2-3; TRBD2 is a possible D gene (6 bases). The germline CDR1 and CDR2 sequences are MNHEY and SVGAGI. This CDR3 comprises 14 residues. V was pared by 7 bases and J by 1 base, with 12 bases between. CDR3 loop: CASTPWGGTDTQYF. DNA for the CDR3: TGTGCCAGCACACCTTGGGGGGGCACAGATACGCAGTATTTT.

The chain joins TRBV5-1 to TRBJ1-1; D might be TRBD1 (5 bases). Trimming pared 4 bases from V and 0 bases from J, leaving 7 bases between. The CDR3 totals 13 residues. CDR1 is SGHRS, CDR2 YFSETQ, per germline. CDR3 loop: CASSPGMNTEAFF. The CDR3, as DNA: TGCGCCAGCAGCCCAGGGATGAACACTGAAGCTTTCTTT.

A single count supports this clone. The V gene is TRBV5-1, the J gene TRBJ1-6, with TRBD1 matching 8 bases. J was trimmed by 6 bases and V by 6 bases; bases with no gene match: 20. This CDR3 has 19 residues. Germline lookup yields CDR1 SGHRS and CDR2 YFSETQ. CDR3 protein: CASTLSPTGARGPNSPLHF. The CDR3 region has the DNA TGCGCCAGCACCTTATCCCCGACAGGGGCCCGGGGGCCTAATTCACCCCTCCACTTT.

This chain uses TRBV14 with TRBJ2-1, with D unresolved. The CDR3 consists of 11 residues. The V and J ends lost 1 base and 11 bases respectively, with 6 bases between them. CDR1 and CDR2 from the germline V gene are SGHDN and FVKESK. The CDR3 reads CASSQGHKQFF. The CDR3 DNA sequence: TGTGCCAGCAGCCAAGGGCACAAGCAGTTCTTC. The full variable domain, its missing parts supplied by reference TRBV14 and TRBJ2-1, is EAGVTQFPSHSVIEKGQTVTLRCDPISGHDNLYWYRRVMGKEIKFLLHFVKESKQDESGMPNNRFLAERTGGTYSTLKVQPAELEDSGVYFCASSQGHKQFFGPGTRLTVL.

This clone was detected only once. The chain employs TRBV5-1 and TRBJ2-3; TRBD2 matches at 16 bases. This CDR3 comprises 22 residues. The V and J ends lost 4 bases and 2 bases, in that order; junction bases with no gene match: 19. The germline V gene encodes CDR1 SGHRS and CDR2 YFSETQ. The CDR3 protein is CASSPNNNPGTSGGGATDTQYF. The CDR3 DNA follows: TGCGCCAGCAGCCCAAACAACAACCCCGGGACTAGCGGGGGGGGAGCCACAGATACGCAGTATTTT.

This sequence joins TRBV4-1 and TRBJ2-2; no firm D call. The germline V and J ends were trimmed by 2 bases and 1 base, with 11 bases remaining between them. The germline V gene has CDR1 MGHRA and CDR2 YSYEKL. CDR3 size: 16 residues. The CDR3 region is CASSQNWLRNTGELFF. The CDR3 bases are TGCGCCAGCAGCCAAAATTGGTTGCGGAACACCGGGGAGCTGTTTTTT.

V is TRBV27 and J is TRBJ2-3, with D perhaps TRBD1 (6 bases). The germline CDR1 and CDR2 sequences are MNHEY and SMNVEV (reference sequence). The CDR3 totals 16 residues. Deletions cut 1 base from V and 6 bases from J, with 17 bases between. CDR3 in DNA: TGTGCCAGCAGTTTATATAGGGGTACAGGGCCTGATACGCAGTATTTT. It yields the protein CASSLYRGTGPDTQYF.

V is TRBV5-1 and J is TRBJ2-5, with 7 bases aligning to TRBD1. The CDR3 totals 16 residues. Germline V gene data show CDR1 as SGHRS and CDR2 as YFSETQ. Trimming at V came to 4 bases and at J to 7 bases, leaving 16 bases not matched to a gene. This CDR3 is CASSLRGSPPDRTQYF. CDR3 bases: TGCGCCAGCAGCCTCAGGGGGTCACCCCCGGATAGGACCCAGTACTTC.

This clone has just one count. The gene calls are TRBV6-1 and TRBJ1-2; possibly TRBD1 for D (5 bases). Per germline, CDR1 MNHNS and CDR2 SASEGT. The CDR3 length is 17 residues. V was clipped by 1 base and J by 5 bases, with 20 bases between them. As DNA, the CDR3 is TGTGCCAGCAGTGAAGTTGCGAAAAAGGGGCACGTTTATGGCTACACCTTC. Translation gives CASSEVAKKGHVYGYTF.

This chain joins TRBV11-2 and TRBJ2-1; D unclear. CDR3 size: 14 residues. The germline CDR1 and CDR2 sequences are SGHAT and FQNNGV. Between the trimmed V and J ends, which lost 5 bases and 7 bases, there was a span of 15 bases. Here the CDR3 DNA reads TGTGCCAGCAGCCCCTCCCCAGACTCAAATGAGCAGTTCTTC. It yields the protein CASSPSPDSNEQFF.

This rearrangement joins TRBV4-1 to TRBJ1-2; 11 nucleotides line up with TRBD1. After removal of 1 base from V and 0 bases from J, the junction contained 16 bases not matched to a gene. The germline V gene has CDR1 MGHRA and CDR2 YSYEKL. CDR3 length: 21 residues. CDR3 residues: CASSQVDRGRDTTISNYGYTF. CDR3 nucleotides: TGCGCCAGCAGCCAAGTGGACAGGGGGCGAGACACAACCATATCTAACTATGGCTACACCTTC.

This clone was seen just once. This chain connects TRBV4-1 to TRBJ2-6; possibly TRBD1 for D (5 bases). Trimming shortened V by 1 base and J by 0 bases, and 13 bases separated the two germline ends. This CDR3 spans 18 amino acids. Per the germline V gene, CDR1 is MGHRA and CDR2 is YSYEKL. CDR3 region: CASSQGRGLSSGANVLTF. The CDR3 DNA follows: TGCGCCAGCAGCCAAGGTAGGGGTCTAAGCTCTGGGGCCAACGTCCTGACTTTC.

The chain combines TRBV10-1 with TRBJ1-1, with D uncertain. The CDR3 is made up of 13 amino acids. Germline V gene lookup returns CDR1 WNHNN and CDR2 SYGVQD (reference sequence). Between the trimmed V and J ends, which lost 4 bases and 0 bases, there was a span of 6 bases. CDR3 in amino acids: CASSGPLNTEAFF. Here the CDR3 DNA reads TGCGCCAGCAGTGGGCCCTTGAACACTGAAGCTTTCTTT.

The gene calls are TRBV5-1 and TRBJ2-3; TRBD2 agrees at 7 bases. Germline CDR1 and CDR2: SGHRS and YFSETQ. The junction had 7 bases not matched to a gene; V was cut back by 4 bases and J by 2 bases. There are 15 residues in the CDR3. Written as DNA, the CDR3 is TGCGCCAGCAGCCCGGGACTACCACACACAGATACGCAGTATTTT. Its translation: CASSPGLPHTDTQYF.

The rearrangement links TRBV25-1 to TRBJ1-1; TRBD1 matches 7 bases. The trim removed 4 bases at V and 2 bases at J, leaving 7 bases unmatched. Germline CDR1 is MGHDK and CDR2 is SYGVNS. This CDR3 has 15 residues. In DNA form, the CDR3 reads TGTGCCAGCAGTGGACCGGGACAGCTAAACACTGAAGCTTTCTTT. It codes for CASSGPGQLNTEAFF.